Shown below are 6 T cell receptor beta chains from a single sample sequenced in a study of T cells in Graves' hyperthyroidism and ophthalmopathy. RNA transcripts were the template for amplifying TCR beta CDR3 regions. The HTBI primer set drove a first-round RT-PCR of the TCR CDR3. MiXCR, applied by TCRdb to the multiplex PCR reads, yields one record per CDR3 protein. The sample lists roughly 560,000 distinct CDR3 sequences, about 15% seen once, with 3.5% to 4.5% in the top ten. The sequencing input was blood. All receptors come from a woman in her forties with Graves' ophthalmopathy.

This clonotype was seen many times. The chain recombines TRBV29-1 with TRBJ2-7, with no clear D. CDR3 length equals 11 residues. The germline CDR1 and CDR2 sequences are SQVTM and ANQGSEA. Trimming cost V 4 bases and J 2 bases, with 6 bases left between them. The CDR3 is CSVGQAYEQYF. CDR3 coding DNA: TGCAGCGTTGGACAAGCCTACGAGCAGTACTTC.

This clonotype was observed at least ten times. The chain combines TRBV6-2 or TRBV6-3 with TRBJ1-5; the D gene is possibly TRBD1 (6 bases). This CDR3 spans 14 amino acids. The germline CDR1 and CDR2 sequences are MNHEY and SVGEGT. V lost 6 bases to trimming and J lost 1 base, with 10 bases between them. The CDR3 region is CASRQGISNQPQHF. DNA of the CDR3: TGTGCCAGCAGACAGGGTATCAGCAATCAGCCCCAGCATTTT.

This clonotype was seen a handful of times. The chain recombines TRBV7-8 with TRBJ1-2; possible D gene TRBD1, 6 bases. This CDR3 contains 14 residues. In germline, CDR1 is SGHVS, CDR2 FQNEAQ. V lost 2 bases and J lost 5, with 12 bases in between. The chain's CDR3 is CASSLLQGTYGYTF. The CDR3, as DNA: TGTGCCAGCAGCTTACTGCAGGGGACTTATGGCTACACCTTC.

The gene calls are TRBV28 and TRBJ2-5; 11 bases agree with TRBD1. The V segment lost 5 bases and the J segment 6 bases; nucleotides outside the gene matches: 5. The CDR3 totals 14 residues. Germline V gene lookup returns CDR1 MDHEN and CDR2 SYDVKM. The chain's CDR3 is CASSPDRGQKTQYF. Here the CDR3 DNA reads TGTGCCAGCAGTCCGGACAGGGGGCAAAAGACCCAGTACTTC.

At least ten counts were recorded for this clonotype. The chain joins TRBV5-1 to TRBJ1-2; TRBD1 is a possible D gene (5 bases). CDR3 length: 15 amino acids. Trimming pared 3 bases from V and 6 bases from J, leaving 18 bases between. The germline V gene has CDR1 SGHRS and CDR2 YFSETQ. CDR3 nucleotides: TGCGCCAGCAGCTGGGACCGAGGAGGGCTCGATGGCTACACCTTC. It translates to CASSWDRGGLDGYTF.

At least ten counts were recorded for this clonotype. This chain connects TRBV12-5 to TRBJ2-7; D may be TRBD1 (5 bases). CDR3 length equals 14 residues. With 9 bases removed from V and 0 bases from J, the gap between germline ends came to 15 bases. Germline V gene sequence: CDR1 LGHNT, CDR2 FRNRAP. CDR3 amino acids: CARQVWASSYEQYF. In DNA, the CDR3 is TGTGCTAGACAGGTGTGGGCGAGCTCCTACGAGCAGTACTTC.